Given below is one T cell receptor (beta chain) in context. Authors' analysis steps: Reference gene primer amplification gave estimated nucleated cell counts. The protocol was immunoSEQ multiplex PCR, while the TCRdb copy is restricted to in-frame clones and leaves out a portion. V, J and clone size are taken as reported in that table, and D and trimming were inferred from the DNA itself. Of about 130,000 clones in the sample, about 77% were seen once. The sample originates from a study of blood T cell repertoires in COVID-19. Whole-study context: Specimens from acute and convalescent COVID-19 originated in the United States, Italy and Spain.

The V gene end was trimmed by 0 bases and the J gene end by 8 bases; junction bases not matched to a gene: 7. This CDR3 region has 16 residues. In germline, CDR1 is MNHNS, CDR2 SASEGT. This rearrangement joins TRBV6-1 to TRBJ1-6; TRBD1 matches at 7 bases. The receptor comes from a man at least 80 years old with acute or convalescent COVID-19. The sequenced sample consisted of peripheral blood. The CDR3 is CASSEAGTDYYSPLHF. CDR3 sequence (DNA): TGTGCCAGCAGTGAAGCAGGGACAGATTATTATTCACCCCTCCACTTT.